Listed below are T cell receptor beta chains from one sample, sequenced in a study of cytomegalovirus exposure and HLA in healthy donors. TCRdb's copy holds only in-frame clones and misses some; the assay was immunoSEQ multiplex PCR. The table has around 200,000 clones, over 70% seen once. Sequenced: PBMCs. The source of these receptors is a young woman in good health and CMV-seropositive. Both conserved end residues are part of each CDR3. Each record gives: J gene, V gene, CDR3 protein.

J gene: TRBJ2-7
V gene: TRBV6-5
CDR3 protein: CASTTTGAYEQYF

J gene: TRBJ2-1
V gene: TRBV25-1
CDR3 protein: CASSLNVAGGRYNEQFF

J gene: TRBJ2-1
V gene: TRBV5-1
CDR3 protein: CASSPDRVSEQFF

J gene: TRBJ1-6
V gene: TRBV28
CDR3 protein: CASSPTGGNSPLHF

J gene: TRBJ2-7
V gene: TRBV10-2
CDR3 protein: CASSEETLTYEQYF

J gene: TRBJ2-7
V gene: TRBV4-1
CDR3 protein: CASSQGLAGGVTSYEQYF

J gene: TRBJ2-7
V gene: TRBV28
CDR3 protein: CAISGLYEQYF

J gene: TRBJ2-5
V gene: TRBV29-1
CDR3 protein: CSVGYSGGGETQYF

J gene: TRBJ1-5
V gene: TRBV18
CDR3 protein: CASSPAGPGGQPQHF

J gene: TRBJ2-7
V gene: TRBV27
CDR3 protein: CASSFVAGGSEQYF

J gene: TRBJ2-3
V gene: TRBV9
CDR3 protein: CASSVRTSGSYTDTQYF

J gene: TRBJ2-5
V gene: TRBV21-1
CDR3 protein: CASPKCGPLGETQYF

J gene: TRBJ1-1
V gene: TRBV9
CDR3 protein: CASSPGQGGHEAFF

J gene: TRBJ1-1
V gene: TRBV19
CDR3 protein: CASSTAGKNTEAFF

J gene: TRBJ2-5
V gene: TRBV20-1
CDR3 protein: CSVRRETQYF

J gene: TRBJ1-1
V gene: TRBV5-6
CDR3 protein: CASSSRTGGVGYTEAFF

J gene: TRBJ2-1
V gene: TRBV10-3
CDR3 protein: CAISESGAPGEQFF

J gene: TRBJ1-1
V gene: TRBV14
CDR3 protein: CASSLRVMNTEAFF

J gene: TRBJ2-5
V gene: TRBV6-4
CDR3 protein: CASSPSGLAEETQYF

J gene: TRBJ2-3
V gene: TRBV27
CDR3 protein: CASSLFRGEGPDTQYF

J gene: TRBJ2-1
V gene: TRBV2
CDR3 protein: CASSDMVPPHGEQFF

J gene: TRBJ1-2
V gene: TRBV6-5
CDR3 protein: CASSYMGPTNYGYTF

J gene: TRBJ2-7
V gene: TRBV5-4
CDR3 protein: CASGAGDSPEQYF

J gene: TRBJ2-7
V gene: TRBV5-1
CDR3 protein: CASSISGQGSHEQYF

J gene: TRBJ1-2
V gene: TRBV28
CDR3 protein: CASSSYRAANYGYTF

J gene: TRBJ1-6
V gene: TRBV7-8
CDR3 protein: CASSLASGTNSPLHF

J gene: TRBJ1-2
V gene: TRBV14
CDR3 protein: CASSQDVTGQGSYGYTF

J gene: TRBJ2-7
V gene: TRBV5-1
CDR3 protein: CASSLGQGVYYEQYF

J gene: TRBJ2-2
V gene: TRBV7-9
CDR3 protein: CASSSTGIVNTGELFF

J gene: TRBJ2-2
V gene: TRBV30
CDR3 protein: CARTRIRGRVGPPGELFF

J gene: TRBJ1-1
V gene: TRBV7-9
CDR3 protein: CASSSYTEAFF

J gene: TRBJ2-3
V gene: TRBV10-3
CDR3 protein: CASSDSSGSTDTQYF

J gene: TRBJ2-2
V gene: TRBV4-1
CDR3 protein: CASSQLMTSGSETGELFF

J gene: TRBJ2-2
V gene: TRBV7-6
CDR3 protein: CASSFSQVMAANTGELFF

J gene: TRBJ1-2
V gene: TRBV5-1
CDR3 protein: CASSLDRDYGYTF

J gene: TRBJ2-7
V gene: TRBV9
CDR3 protein: CASSETLGGSSYEQYF

J gene: .
V gene: TRBV28
CDR3 protein: CASSLRYEQYF

J gene: TRBJ1-1
V gene: TRBV5-1
CDR3 protein: CASSPGGGGTEAFF

J gene: TRBJ2-7
V gene: TRBV7-9
CDR3 protein: CASSLAVAGSSYEQYF

J gene: TRBJ2-5
V gene: TRBV5-4
CDR3 protein: CASSPEREETQYF

J gene: TRBJ2-3
V gene: TRBV11-3
CDR3 protein: CASSGSSDTQYF

J gene: TRBJ1-4
V gene: TRBV7-6
CDR3 protein: CASSLVAGADEKLFF

J gene: TRBJ2-7
V gene: TRBV27
CDR3 protein: CASSSTGTGPYEQYF

J gene: TRBJ1-2
V gene: TRBV19
CDR3 protein: CASSIASDRNYGYTF

J gene: TRBJ2-3
V gene: TRBV10-3
CDR3 protein: CAISPTSPGDTQYF

J gene: TRBJ2-2
V gene: TRBV19
CDR3 protein: CASSPHSGELFF

J gene: TRBJ1-2
V gene: TRBV6-5
CDR3 protein: CASSDVQDRGGYTF

J gene: TRBJ1-2
V gene: TRBV5-6
CDR3 protein: CASSLVRGTYGYTF

J gene: TRBJ2-1
V gene: TRBV10-3
CDR3 protein: CAISERTGDEQFF

J gene: TRBJ1-2
V gene: TRBV28
CDR3 protein: CASRDQEDYGYTF